Listed below are T cell receptor beta chains from one sample, sequenced in a study of T cells in localized non-small cell lung cancer. Libraries were prepared by immunoSEQ multiplex PCR; TCRdb keeps only in-frame clonotypes and omits some of them. This sample carries about 25,000 clones, roughly 92% of them seen once, and the ten largest clones take 2.7%. Sequencing was performed on peripheral blood, taken before any cancer treatment. Receptors originate from a woman between 35 and 75 years old with stage I lung adenocarcinoma. Each CDR3 is given with its conserved first and last residue.

J	V	CDR3
TRBJ1-1	TRBV5-1	CASSLPQENTEAFF
TRBJ1-4	TRBV11-2	CASSLDFGKLFF
TRBJ1-1	TRBV7-2	CASSGGRVRWTEAFF
TRBJ2-5	TRBV7-8	CASSLAQGGRRRETQYF
TRBJ1-5	TRBV18	CASSPETGGDQPQHF
TRBJ2-1	TRBV25-1	CASSENRLAKVNEQFF
TRBJ2-1	TRBV18	CASSPLGSGSGVNEQFF
TRBJ2-3	TRBV7-9	CASSLHGTDTQYF
TRBJ2-7	TRBV9	CASSPLAGALYEQYF
TRBJ2-1	TRBV28	CAGRGVPHNEQFF
TRBJ2-7	TRBV6-1	CASSEIVSIAYEQYF
TRBJ2-2	TRBV5-4	CASSKDRNTGELFF
TRBJ2-1	TRBV28	CASSSGTGGEQFF
TRBJ2-5	TRBV28	CASSLREVLQETQYF
TRBJ2-5	TRBV6-5	CASSYSGLTKTQYF
TRBJ1-4	TRBV28	CASTRIGTKQGNEKLFF
TRBJ1-5	TRBV7-2	CASSSPPFGGNQPQHF
TRBJ2-7	TRBV7-6	CASSLTDRYLGYEQYF
TRBJ2-3	TRBV19	CASSHRGSLADTQYF
TRBJ2-7	TRBV5-1	CASSLASGPLYEQYF
TRBJ2-7	TRBV4-2	CASSQVGGGQNYEQYF
TRBJ2-2	TRBV7-3	CASSLISRGTAGELFF
TRBJ2-6	TRBV9	CASSARGTGGSGANVLTF
TRBJ2-1	TRBV4-2	CASSQAGDSYNEQFF
TRBJ2-7	TRBV5-6	CASSLERGVRTGFGYEQYF
TRBJ1-5	TRBV2	CASSLGQGARDQPQHF
TRBJ1-2	TRBV2	CASEIGTGYGYTF
TRBJ2-3	TRBV19	CASGTSGRSDTQYF
TRBJ2-5	TRBV10-3	CAISSQREGETQYF
TRBJ2-1	TRBV7-3	CASSEGYGSEQFF
TRBJ2-1	TRBV5-1	CASSLTSGIANEQFF
TRBJ1-6	TRBV25-1	CASSESYRGARGSPLHF
TRBJ2-1	TRBV5-1	CASSLITSGTNEQFF
TRBJ2-1	TRBV11-3	CASSQGDEQFF
TRBJ1-2	TRBV19	CASNDRNLYGYTF
TRBJ2-4	TRBV6-1	CASGWSRAGKNIQYF
TRBJ2-2	TRBV10-3	CAARDMGAGELFF
TRBJ2-7	TRBV27	CASSLGGGTYEQYF
TRBJ2-1	TRBV5-1	CASSLTSGTYNEQFF
TRBJ2-2	TRBV4-1	CASSQPDRSNTGELFF
TRBJ1-1	TRBV28	CASSFGQGVTEAFF
TRBJ2-1	TRBV5-6	CASSANRGETWNEQFF
TRBJ1-1	TRBV5-1	CASSVVGTSEAFF
TRBJ1-2	TRBV7-9	CASSFPNKPNRGGSYGYTF
TRBJ1-5	TRBV30	CACTASSNQPQHF
TRBJ2-6	TRBV6-4	CASSETPVVAGANVLTF
TRBJ2-2	TRBV6-1	CASSILASGELFF
TRBJ1-1	TRBV2	CASKNQGGATEAFF